The present TCR beta chain was sequenced within a study of vaccination and CD4 T cells after COVID-19. About the research overall: Six males and four females, two Hispanic, made up the convalescents.

Treatment: 10-day PBMC culture with coronavirus spike peptide pools or control peptides (ViraFEST assay). T cells were expanded with peptide pools, and expanded clonotypes were identified by TCR sequencing. Peptide pools at around 10 ug/ml, together with roughly 9.1 IU/ml IL-2, were added to cultures of 1.5 million to 2.5 million PBMCs per well. The cultures had half their medium swapped for fresh IL-2 medium on days 3 and 7. To note about this clonotype: Its antigen is as yet unknown.

This CDR3 is built from 13 residues. Trimming shortened V by 0 bases and J by 5 bases, and 5 bases separated the two germline ends. The germline V gene has CDR1 WNHNN and CDR2 SYGVQD (reference sequence). The Oncomine TCR Beta short-read assay generated sequence data from the DNA of cultured CD4+ T cells. TCRdb reprocessed the PCR reads via MiXCR and lists one record per CDR3 protein. The sample lists more than 20,000 distinct CDR3 sequences, about 50% occurring once. The material was CD4+ T cells from blood, cultured in vitro, obtained before SARS-CoV-2 vaccination. V usage is TRBV10-1 and J usage is TRBJ1-5, with D hard to call. This sequence was found in a human donor who received a COVID-19 vaccine. CDR3 residues: CASSESKDQPQHF. The CDR3 coding sequence is TGCGCCAGCAGTGAGTCGAAGGATCAGCCCCAGCATTTT.